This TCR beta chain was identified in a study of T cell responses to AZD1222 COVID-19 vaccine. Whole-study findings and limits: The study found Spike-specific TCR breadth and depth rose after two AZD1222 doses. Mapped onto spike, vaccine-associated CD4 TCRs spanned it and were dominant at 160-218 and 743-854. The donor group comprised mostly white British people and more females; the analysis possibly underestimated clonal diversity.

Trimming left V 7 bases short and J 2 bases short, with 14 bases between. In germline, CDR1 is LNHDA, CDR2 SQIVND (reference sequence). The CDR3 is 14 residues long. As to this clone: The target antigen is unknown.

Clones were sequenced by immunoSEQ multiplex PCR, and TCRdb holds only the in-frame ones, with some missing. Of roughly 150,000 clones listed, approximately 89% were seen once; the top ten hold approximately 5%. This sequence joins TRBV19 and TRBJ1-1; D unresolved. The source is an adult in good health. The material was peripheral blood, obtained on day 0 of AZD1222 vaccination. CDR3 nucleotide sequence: TGTGCCAGTACCTTCTCAAGTGCCAACACTGAAGCTTTCTTT. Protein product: CASTFSSANTEAFF.